This is a list of T cell receptor beta chains from one sample in a study of blood T cell repertoires in COVID-19. TCRdb keeps only in-frame clones here, not all; method: immunoSEQ multiplex PCR. The sample contains 200,000 to 250,000 clones, 82% of which appear only once. The sequencing input was peripheral blood. All receptors come from a woman aged 70-85 years with COVID-19, enrolled during active disease. Both conserved end residues are part of each CDR3. A D gene is named only where the DNA matches it firmly. Not every row has a clone size; where given, it reads once, few, many or a size class.

d_call j_call clone_size v_call cdr3_nt cdr3_aa
TRBD2 TRBJ2-3 NA TRBV4-1 TGCGCCAGCAGCCAAGGTGGCGGGAGGGGGGTGGAGTATTTT CASSQGGGRGVEYF
NA TRBJ1-5 NA TRBV19 TGTGCCAGTAGTATACCCCGGGGGAGCAATCAGCCCCAGCATTTT CASSIPRGSNQPQHF
TRBD2 TRBJ2-1 NA TRBV29-1 TGCAGCGTTGGACTAGCCGATGAGCAGTTCTTC CSVGLADEQFF
NA TRBJ2-2 NA TRBV6-2/TRBV6-3 TGTGCCAGCAGTCGGGACACCGGGGAGCTGTTTTTT CASSRDTGELFF
NA TRBJ2-3 NA TRBV6-5 TGTGCCAGCAGTTTGGGACTCACAGATACGCAGTATTTT CASSLGLTDTQYF
NA TRBJ1-2 NA TRBV3-1/TRBV3-2 TGTGCCAGCAGCCAAGATTTCGACGGGGGCTATGGCTACACCTTC CASSQDFDGGYGYTF
NA TRBJ1-5 NA TRBV2 TGTGCCAGCAGTGAGATGAGGGCCCCAAATCAGCCCCAGCATTTT CASSEMRAPNQPQHF
NA TRBJ1-1 NA TRBV2 TGTGCCAGCAACCTAGACCGTAACACTGAAGCTTTCTTT CASNLDRNTEAFF
NA TRBJ2-1 NA TRBV3-1/TRBV3-2 TGTGCCAGCAGCCCCCGCGGTCCTAGAAGCTCCTACAATGAGCAGTTCTTC CASSPRGPRSSYNEQFF
TRBD2 TRBJ2-3 NA TRBV11-2 TGTGCCAGCAGCTTAGTGGCGGGAGGAAGCACAGATACGCAGTATTTT CASSLVAGGSTDTQYF
TRBD1 TRBJ1-4 once TRBV19 TGTGCCAGTAGTATTTCGGGACAGTCAAATGAAAAACTGTTTTTT CASSISGQSNEKLFF
TRBD1 TRBJ2-2 few TRBV5-5 TGTGCCAGCAGCACCGGACAGGGGGCCGGGGAGCTGTTTTTT CASSTGQGAGELFF
TRBD1 TRBJ2-2 many TRBV3-1/TRBV3-2 TGTGCCAGCAGCCACAATTTCTGGGACAGGGGGCGGCCCGGGGAGCTGTTTTTT CASSHNFWDRGRPGELFF
TRBD1 TRBJ2-7 few TRBV7-8 TGTGCCAGCAGCTTTCACGGACAGGGCGCCTACGAGCAGTACTTC CASSFHGQGAYEQYF
NA TRBJ1-6 NA TRBV7-2 TGTGCCAGCAGCTCACAGGTCTATAATTCACCCCTCCACTTT CASSSQVYNSPLHF
NA TRBJ1-3 NA TRBV2 TGTGCCAGCACTCCGTACAGAAATGGAAACACCATATATTTT CASTPYRNGNTIYF
TRBD2 TRBJ2-1 NA TRBV18 TGTGCCAGCTCACCAGGCATCGGGACTAGCGGGAGCTCCTACAATGAGCAGTTCTTC CASSPGIGTSGSSYNEQFF
NA TRBJ2-4 NA TRBV28 TGTGCCAGCAGTTTGGGGCCGGGACAAGGAGCCAAAAACATTCAGTACTTC CASSLGPGQGAKNIQYF
TRBD2 TRBJ2-7 NA TRBV6-5 TGTGCCAGCAGTTACTGGGGCGGGGGGACCTACGAGCAGTACTTC CASSYWGGGTYEQYF